This is a list of T cell receptor beta chains from one sample in a study of blood T cells in healthy people across ages. TCRdb analysed the 5' RACE reads with MiXCR anew, one entry per CDR3 protein. The sample contains around 1,500,000 distinct CDR3 sequences, approximately 28% of which appear only once. The source material was blood. The receptors derive from a woman in her 30s in good health. The CDR3 runs from the conserved cysteine through the conserved F or W. A D gene is named only where the DNA matches it firmly. The size entry is marked missing in some rows and otherwise reads once, few, many or a size class.

size,V,J,D,DNA,CDR3
few,TRBV5-1,TRBJ2-7,NA,TGCGCCAGCAGCCAAACAGGGACCTCCTACGAGCAGTACTTC,CASSQTGTSYEQYF
few,TRBV27,TRBJ2-1,NA,TGTGCCAGCAGTCCCCGGTTGGGCTCCTACAATGAGCAGTTCTTC,CASSPRLGSYNEQFF
NA,TRBV21-1,TRBJ2-1,NA,TGTGCCAGCAGCAAAAACTCCGGGACAGGGTCTCACTACGAGCAGTTCTTC,CASSKNSGTGSHYEQFF
NA,TRBV24-1,TRBJ2-1,TRBD1,TGTGCCACCAGTGATCCGGGGACAGGGGGGTACAATGAGCAGTTCTTC,CATSDPGTGGYNEQFF
NA,TRBV30,TRBJ2-7,NA,TGTGCCTGGACTACACCACAGGGTTACGAGCAGTACTTC,CAWTTPQGYEQYF
NA,TRBV4-2,TRBJ1-1,NA,TGTGCCAGCAGCCTTGGGGCGGCCTTCGAAGCTTTCTTT,CASSLGAAFEAFF
few,TRBV20-1,TRBJ2-3,NA,TGCAGTGTTCCGGAGCAGGGAAGAGATACGCAGTATTTT,CSVPEQGRDTQYF
few,TRBV10-3,TRBJ2-7,TRBD2,TGTGCCATCAGTGAGTCGGGGGTCGGGCGGGAGACCGAGCAGTACTTC,CAISESGVGRETEQYF
few,TRBV27,TRBJ2-3,TRBD2,TGTGCCAGCAGAACTAGCGGGGGGGGGACGACAGATACGCAGTATTTT,CASRTSGGGTTDTQYF
NA,TRBV7-2,TRBJ1-2,TRBD1,TGTGCCAGCAGCTTGACAGGGCCGGGCTATGGCTACACCTTC,CASSLTGPGYGYTF
few,TRBV25-1,TRBJ2-1,NA,TGTGCCTCCCGGAGTCTCCGCCCCAATGAGCAGTTCTTC,CASRSLRPNEQFF
NA,TRBV20-1,TRBJ2-1,TRBD2,TGCAGTGCCCCAATGGGGCCGGGAGGCTACAATGAGCAGTTCTTC,CSAPMGPGGYNEQFF
NA,TRBV14,TRBJ2-7,NA,TGTGCCAGCAGCCAAGCCTGGGGGAGCGAGCAGTACTTC,CASSQAWGSEQYF
NA,TRBV6-2/TRBV6-3,TRBJ2-1,TRBD2,TGTGCCAGCAGTGCCGGGGGAGCGGGAGGAAGGGAGCAGTTCTTC,CASSAGGAGGREQFF
NA,TRBV6-5,TRBJ2-7,NA,TGTGCCAGCGGTCTTAGGGGAAAGTACGAGCAGTACTTC,CASGLRGKYEQYF
NA,TRBV24-1,TRBJ2-7,TRBD1,TGTGCCACCAGTGAGGCCGGGACAGGGAAATACGAGCAGTACTTC,CATSEAGTGKYEQYF
few,TRBV5-6,TRBJ1-1,TRBD1,TGTGCCAGCAGGACCACGGGACAGGTGGTCCCTGAAGCTTTCTTT,CASRTTGQVVPEAFF
few,TRBV5-5,TRBJ2-1,TRBD2,TGTGCCAGCAGCGTGATATTGACTAGCGGGGATCACAATGAGCAGTTCTTC,CASSVILTSGDHNEQFF
many,TRBV7-2,TRBJ2-7,TRBD2,TGTGCCAGCAGCTTAGGGTTTGGACTAGATAGGCTCGAGCAGTACTTC,CASSLGFGLDRLEQYF
NA,TRBV12-3/TRBV12-4,TRBJ1-2,TRBD1,TGTGCCAGCAGTCGACAGGGTATCGGCGGGGGCTACACCTTC,CASSRQGIGGGYTF
NA,TRBV4-1,TRBJ1-1,TRBD1,TGCGCCAGCAGCTATTTAGCAGGGGGAGTGAACACTGAAGCTTTCTTT,CASSYLAGGVNTEAFF
NA,TRBV5-1,TRBJ2-7,NA,TGCGCCAGCAGCTTGGCTCGGACGGAAGCTTCCTACGAGCAGTACTTC,CASSLARTEASYEQYF
NA,TRBV30,TRBJ2-7,TRBD2,TGTGCCTGGAGGAGAGCGGGAGTAGGGCTAGGCGAGCAGTACTTC,CAWRRAGVGLGEQYF
few,TRBV21-1,TRBJ2-5,NA,TGTGCCAGCAGCAAAGAGACAGGGCAGTACCAAGAGACCCAGTACTTC,CASSKETGQYQETQYF
NA,TRBV11-2,TRBJ2-1,TRBD1,TGTGCCAGCAGCGGGCTACAGAGGGGGCCCTCCTTATACAATGAGCAGTTCTTC,CASSGLQRGPSLYNEQFF
NA,TRBV20-1,TRBJ1-5,NA,TGCAGTGCTAGCGCGTCGGGCCCCAATCAGCCCCAGCATTTT,CSASASGPNQPQHF
NA,TRBV15,TRBJ1-5,NA,TGTGCCACCAGCCTAAGACAGCGCAATCAGCCCCAGCATTTT,CATSLRQRNQPQHF
many,TRBV29-1,TRBJ1-2,NA,TGCAGCGTTGCTGGCGGGGCTCGGGGCTACACCTTC,CSVAGGARGYTF
NA,TRBV11-3,TRBJ2-3,NA,TGTGCCAGCAGCATCAGCGGGTTCCACACAGATACGCAGTATTTT,CASSISGFHTDTQYF
few,TRBV7-2,TRBJ2-4,NA,TGTGCCAGCAGCTTAGTCGGGACTCCACTAGCCAAAAACATTCAGTACTTC,CASSLVGTPLAKNIQYF
NA,TRBV9,TRBJ1-1,TRBD1,TGTGCCAGCAGCGCCCTAACAGGGGACACTGAAGCTTTCTTT,CASSALTGDTEAFF
few,TRBV2,TRBJ2-5,TRBD2,TGTGCCAGCAGTGAAGCGCTTCGGGGGGGCTCGGTGCAGTACTTC,CASSEALRGGSVQYF
NA,TRBV5-1,TRBJ1-1,NA,TGCGCCAGCAGCTTGATCCCCGGGACTTCAGCATATGAAGCTTTCTTT,CASSLIPGTSAYEAFF